This is a list of T cell receptor beta chains from one sample in a study of human T cells and chemical hapten exposure. TCRdb reprocessed the RACE reads via MiXCR and lists one record per CDR3 protein. This sample has approximately 52,000 distinct CDR3 sequences, with roughly 11% found just once. The sample here was whole blood, taken in connection with sensitization to the hapten diphenylcyclopropenone (DPC). These receptor sequences come from a woman in her thirties or forties with alopecia areata. Some clones in this sample may be carry-over from other donors' samples. The CDR3 runs from the conserved cysteine through the conserved F or W. Each record gives: D gene, J gene, clone size, V gene, CDR3 protein, CDR3 DNA. The D gene is left open where the match is weak. Clone size is not always given. Where it is, it says once, few, many or a class for expanded clones.

D gene: .
J gene: TRBJ1-1
clone size: many
V gene: TRBV3-1
CDR3 protein: CASRFRASDTEAFF
CDR3 DNA: TGTGCCAGCAGATTTCGGGCTTCGGACACTGAAGCTTTCTTT

D gene: .
J gene: TRBJ2-7
clone size: .
V gene: TRBV7-9
CDR3 protein: CASSTLGLYEQYF
CDR3 DNA: TGTGCCAGCAGCACTTTGGGACTCTACGAGCAGTACTTC

D gene: .
J gene: TRBJ2-6
clone size: .
V gene: TRBV20-1
CDR3 protein: CSARAGETGANVLTF
CDR3 DNA: TGCAGTGCTAGAGCTGGGGAAACCGGGGCCAACGTCCTGACTTTC

D gene: TRBD1
J gene: TRBJ1-5
clone size: many
V gene: TRBV6-6
CDR3 protein: CASRGTGVNQPQHF
CDR3 DNA: TGTGCCAGCAGGGGGACAGGGGTTAATCAGCCCCAGCATTTT

D gene: .
J gene: TRBJ1-2
clone size: few
V gene: TRBV29-1
CDR3 protein: CSALARANYGYTF
CDR3 DNA: TGCAGCGCCTTGGCCAGGGCGAACTATGGCTACACCTTC

D gene: .
J gene: TRBJ2-7
clone size: .
V gene: TRBV5-1
CDR3 protein: CASSLAGEGQYF
CDR3 DNA: TGCGCCAGCAGCTTGGCTGGTGAGGGCCAGTACTTC

D gene: .
J gene: TRBJ2-5
clone size: many
V gene: TRBV28
CDR3 protein: CASSFHAGWETQYF
CDR3 DNA: TGTGCCAGCAGTTTCCACGCGGGGTGGGAGACCCAGTACTTC

D gene: .
J gene: TRBJ1-2
clone size: .
V gene: TRBV28
CDR3 protein: CASTLDGTNYGYTF
CDR3 DNA: TGTGCCAGCACCCTGGACGGAACTAACTATGGCTACACCTTC

D gene: .
J gene: TRBJ2-5
clone size: .
V gene: TRBV18
CDR3 protein: CASSPAQQETQYF
CDR3 DNA: TGTGCCAGCTCACCAGCACAGCAAGAGACCCAGTACTTC

D gene: TRBD1
J gene: TRBJ2-1
clone size: .
V gene: TRBV18
CDR3 protein: CASSPPARGPDNEQFF
CDR3 DNA: TGTGCCAGCTCACCCCCGGCGAGGGGGCCAGACAATGAGCAGTTCTTC

D gene: TRBD1
J gene: TRBJ1-4
clone size: many
V gene: TRBV5-1
CDR3 protein: CASSHRDRGDEKLFF
CDR3 DNA: TGCGCCAGCAGCCACCGGGACAGGGGGGATGAAAAACTGTTTTTT

D gene: .
J gene: TRBJ1-4
clone size: many
V gene: TRBV7-8
CDR3 protein: CASGQYNEKLFF
CDR3 DNA: TGTGCCAGTGGACAGTATAATGAAAAACTGTTTTTT

D gene: TRBD1
J gene: TRBJ2-1
clone size: few
V gene: TRBV10-3
CDR3 protein: CAISESLNRGRDEQFF
CDR3 DNA: TGTGCCATCAGTGAGTCGTTAAACAGGGGTCGAGATGAGCAGTTCTTC

D gene: .
J gene: TRBJ2-6
clone size: few
V gene: TRBV20-1
CDR3 protein: CSARDRLSDSGANVLTF
CDR3 DNA: TGCAGTGCTAGAGATCGGTTGTCAGACTCTGGGGCCAACGTCCTGACTTTC

D gene: TRBD2
J gene: TRBJ2-3
clone size: once
V gene: TRBV28
CDR3 protein: CASSSITAGSGTDTQYF
CDR3 DNA: TGTGCCAGCAGTTCCATCACAGCGGGATCTGGCACAGATACGCAGTATTTT

D gene: .
J gene: TRBJ2-6
clone size: .
V gene: TRBV4-3
CDR3 protein: CASSPPYSGANVLTF
CDR3 DNA: TGCGCCAGCAGCCCACCCTACTCTGGGGCCAACGTCCTGACTTTC

D gene: .
J gene: TRBJ1-5
clone size: .
V gene: TRBV20-1
CDR3 protein: CSARRRVGSNQPQHF
CDR3 DNA: TGCAGTGCTAGAAGGAGGGTTGGTAGCAATCAGCCCCAGCATTTT

D gene: TRBD2
J gene: TRBJ2-1
clone size: many
V gene: TRBV4-3
CDR3 protein: CASSQERGGYNEQFF
CDR3 DNA: TGCGCCAGCAGCCAGGAGCGGGGGGGTTACAATGAGCAGTTCTTC

D gene: .
J gene: TRBJ2-1
clone size: few
V gene: TRBV28
CDR3 protein: CASSFGVRNEQFF
CDR3 DNA: TGTGCCAGCAGTTTTGGAGTGCGCAATGAGCAGTTCTTC

D gene: TRBD1
J gene: TRBJ1-4
clone size: .
V gene: TRBV20-1
CDR3 protein: CSARAGGVEKLFF
CDR3 DNA: TGCAGTGCTAGAGCAGGGGGCGTAGAAAAACTGTTTTTT

D gene: .
J gene: TRBJ2-1
clone size: many
V gene: TRBV28
CDR3 protein: CASSSFGGAVNEQFF
CDR3 DNA: TGTGCCAGCAGTTCGTTTGGCGGGGCCGTGAATGAGCAGTTCTTC

D gene: TRBD1
J gene: TRBJ2-1
clone size: few
V gene: TRBV2
CDR3 protein: CASSSTGSGYNEQFF
CDR3 DNA: TGTGCCAGCAGTTCGACAGGGTCTGGATACAATGAGCAGTTCTTC

D gene: .
J gene: TRBJ2-7
clone size: .
V gene: TRBV12-3/TRBV12-4
CDR3 protein: CASSPRELREQYF
CDR3 DNA: TGTGCCAGCAGTCCCAGGGAACTCCGCGAGCAGTACTTC

D gene: TRBD1
J gene: TRBJ1-4
clone size: few
V gene: TRBV6-5
CDR3 protein: CASSYRIDRGSREKLFF
CDR3 DNA: TGTGCCAGCAGTTACAGAATCGACAGGGGAAGTCGTGAAAAACTGTTTTTT

D gene: .
J gene: TRBJ2-1
clone size: few
V gene: TRBV7-9
CDR3 protein: CASSTSGTSYNEQFF
CDR3 DNA: TGTGCCAGCAGTACTAGTGGGACATCCTACAATGAGCAGTTCTTC